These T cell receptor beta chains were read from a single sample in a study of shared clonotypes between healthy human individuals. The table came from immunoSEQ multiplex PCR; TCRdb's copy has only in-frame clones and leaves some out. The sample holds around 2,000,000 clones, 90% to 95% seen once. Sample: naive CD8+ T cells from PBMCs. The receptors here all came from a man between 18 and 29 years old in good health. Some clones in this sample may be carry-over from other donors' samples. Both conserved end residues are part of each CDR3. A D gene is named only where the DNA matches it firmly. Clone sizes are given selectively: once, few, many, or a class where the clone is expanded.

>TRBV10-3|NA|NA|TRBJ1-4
CAISEFREVANEKLFF
TGTGCCATCAGTGAGTTCAGGGAAGTTGCTAATGAAAAACTGTTTTTT
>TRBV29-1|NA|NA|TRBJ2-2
CSVALVGGYTGELFF
TGCAGCGTTGCTTTGGTGGGAGGTTACACCGGGGAGCTGTTTTTT
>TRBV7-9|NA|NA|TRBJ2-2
CASSLGGATGELFF
TGTGCCAGCAGCTTGGGCGGGGCCACCGGGGAGCTGTTTTTT
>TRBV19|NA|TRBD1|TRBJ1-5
CASSIGQGDQPQHF
TGTGCCAGTAGTATCGGACAGGGGGATCAGCCCCAGCATTTT
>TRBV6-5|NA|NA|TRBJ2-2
CASSYHGGELFF
TGTGCCAGCAGCTATCATGGCGGGGAGCTGTTTTTT
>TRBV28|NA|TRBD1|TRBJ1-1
CASSSLQGQPSTEAFF
TGTGCCAGCAGTTCATTACAGGGACAGCCTAGTACTGAAGCTTTCTTT
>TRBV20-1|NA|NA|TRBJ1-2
CSAMGAATF
TGCAGTGCAATGGGGGCGGCCACCTTC
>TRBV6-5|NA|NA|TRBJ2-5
CASSYLGQTQETQYF
TGTGCCAGCAGTTACCTCGGACAGACCCAAGAGACCCAGTACTTC
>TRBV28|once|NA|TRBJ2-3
CASRERSHRDTYTDTQYF
TGTGCCAGCAGGGAGAGATCCCACCGGGACACCTACACAGATACGCAGTATTTT
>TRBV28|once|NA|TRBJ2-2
CASRNRVNTGELFF
TGTGCCAGCAGAAACAGGGTAAACACCGGGGAGCTGTTTTTT
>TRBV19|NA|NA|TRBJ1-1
CASSIVWNTEAFF
TGTGCCAGTAGTATAGTGTGGAACACTGAAGCTTTCTTT
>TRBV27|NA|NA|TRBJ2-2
CASSLEGGGELFF
TGTGCCAGCAGTTTAGAAGGAGGCGGGGAGCTGTTTTTT